These 12 T cell receptor beta chains originate from one sample sequenced in a study of Ad26.COV2.S vaccination and SARS-CoV-2 variants. Sequenced by immunoSEQ multiplex PCR; TCRdb stores in-frame clones only, minus some. Counted here are about 94,000 clones, roughly 84% occurring once; the ten biggest clones make up around a sixth. The sample here was peripheral blood, taken after recovery from COVID-19. The receptors here all came from a human donor who had recovered from COVID-19.

The CDR3 spells CASSIVGQGSNSPLHF. CDR3 bases: TGTGCCAGTAGTATAGTGGGCCAGGGATCAAATTCACCCCTCCACTTT. The chain employs TRBV19 and TRBJ1-6, with D possibly TRBD1 on 5 matching bases. The CDR3 has 16 amino acids. Deletions cut 1 base from V and 7 bases from J, with 14 bases between. In germline, CDR1 is LNHDA, CDR2 SQIVND (reference sequence).

The V and J genes are TRBV5-4 and TRBJ2-1; TRBD1 aligns across 11 bases. The CDR3 is 15 residues long. Germline V CDR1 and CDR2: SGHNT, YYREEE (reference sequence). J gave up 5 bases and V 4 bases, and 5 bases lay outside the gene matches. The CDR3 protein is CASSPRDRGNNEQFF. The CDR3 DNA reads as TGTGCCAGCAGCCCCCGGGACAGGGGGAACAATGAGCAGTTCTTC.

This chain links TRBV6-1 with TRBJ1-5; TRBD1 matches at 9 bases. Trimming took 2 bases from V and 6 from J; bases not matched to a gene: 17. Per germline, CDR1 MNHNS and CDR2 SASEGT. The CDR3 length is 19 residues. The CDR3 reads CASSEYAGTGFAAGQPQHF. The CDR3 bases are TGTGCCAGCAGTGAATATGCCGGGACAGGGTTCGCGGCGGGTCAGCCCCAGCATTTT.

This chain connects TRBV3-1 (or the pseudogene TRBV3-2) to TRBJ2-2, with D possibly being TRBD2 (6 bases). This CDR3 spans 14 amino acids. Between the trimmed V and J ends, which lost 2 bases and 7 bases, there was a span of 11 bases. The germline V gene encodes CDR1 LGHDT and CDR2 YNNKEL (reference sequence). CDR3 region: CASSQSGGVGELFF. The CDR3 bases are TGTGCCAGCAGCCAATCCGGCGGGGTCGGGGAGCTGTTTTTT.

J is TRBJ2-6 and V is TRBV6-2 or TRBV6-3; 7 bases map to TRBD1. The germline CDR1 and CDR2 sequences are MNHEY and SVGEGT. This CDR3 spans 19 amino acids. Trimming took 0 bases from V and 0 from J; bases not matched to a gene: 8. The CDR3 bases are TGTGCCAGCAGTTACTCGATCGGACAGGTGGACTCTGGGGCCAACGTCCTGACTTTC. This gives the protein CASSYSIGQVDSGANVLTF.

This rearrangement joins TRBV15 to TRBJ1-5; D is possibly TRBD1 (6 bases). CDR1 is LNHNV and CDR2 is YYDKDF in the germline V gene (reference sequence). Trimming pared 1 base from V and 6 bases from J, leaving 10 bases between. This CDR3 contains 14 residues. The CDR3 loop reads CATSRALTGQPQHF. The CDR3 nucleotides are TGTGCCACCAGCAGAGCCCTGACAGGTCAGCCCCAGCATTTT.

The CDR3 nucleotides read TGTGCCAGCAGCAAAGGGGATGGGAGGGGCTGGCCCTCGGTTTCACCCCTCCACTTT. Protein sequence: CASSKGDGRGWPSVSPLHF. The J gene is TRBJ1-6, the V gene TRBV21-1. TRBV21-1 is labeled a pseudogene. The length of the CDR3 is 19 residues.

The genes are TRBV13 and TRBJ2-3; D is ambiguous. Germline V CDR1 and CDR2: PRHDT, FYEKMQ (reference sequence). The CDR3 totals 13 residues. The V gene lost 1 base and the J gene lost 7 bases, with 9 bases spanning the gap. In nucleotides, the CDR3 is TGTGCCAGCAGCTTAGACCTCGTAAATACGCAGTATTTT. Encoded protein: CASSLDLVNTQYF.

V and J are TRBV7-9 and TRBJ1-3; maybe TRBD1 (5 bases). V was clipped by 6 bases and J by 0 bases, with 6 bases between them. This CDR3 region has 13 residues. The germline CDR1 and CDR2 sequences are SEHNR and FQNEAQ (reference sequence). CDR3 bases: TGTGCCAGCAGGCAGGGCTCTGGAAACACCATATATTTT. Amino acid sequence: CASRQGSGNTIYF.

This chain uses TRBV29-1 with TRBJ1-1; perhaps TRBD1 as D (5 bases). Per germline, CDR1 SQVTM and CDR2 ANQGSEA. This CDR3 contains 13 residues. The V gene lost 0 bases and the J gene lost 8 bases, with 13 bases spanning the gap. The CDR3 is CSVEEGQLREAFF. DNA for the CDR3: TGCAGCGTTGAAGAGGGGCAGCTGAGGGAAGCTTTCTTT.

The J gene is TRBJ2-3, the V gene TRBV10-1; a possible D gene is TRBD2 (6 bases). The CDR3 loop spans 14 amino acids. The V gene lost 6 bases and the J gene lost 4 bases, with 14 bases spanning the gap. The germline V gene encodes CDR1 WNHNN and CDR2 SYGVQD (reference sequence). DNA of the CDR3: TGCGCCAGCAGACTAGACGGGGGATCAGATACGCAGTATTTT. Translated, it gives CASRLDGGSDTQYF.

This sequence joins TRBV5-5 and TRBJ2-1; 7 bases are a match to TRBD1. Germline trimming cut 1 base from V and 6 bases from J; bases unmatched to any gene: 4. CDR3 length: 14 amino acids. The germline V gene has CDR1 SGHKS and CDR2 YYEKEE (reference sequence). Written as DNA, the CDR3 is TGTGCCAGCAGCTTGACGGGACAGCCCAATGAGCAGTTCTTC. Translated: CASSLTGQPNEQFF.